A single sample gave rise to the 17 T cell receptor beta chains below, sequenced in a study of cytomegalovirus exposure and HLA in healthy donors. This PCR relied on a set of 60 Vbeta primers and 13 Jbeta primers. Method: immunoSEQ multiplex PCR; TCRdb's copy keeps in-frame clones and lacks some. The sample carries around 150,000 clones, around 82% recorded once. The sequencing input was PBMCs. These receptors all come from a man in his fifties in good health and CMV-seropositive.

The chain uses TRBV6-6 and TRBJ2-5, with TRBD1 matching 8 bases. The J call may be incorrect, as the DNA end agrees better with TRBJ2-7. The germline V gene encodes CDR1 MNHNY and CDR2 SVGAGI (reference sequence). The CDR3 contains 15 residues. The CDR3 region has the DNA TGTGCCAGCAGTTCCCTCGACAGGGGTATAAACGAGCAGTACTTC. Protein product: CASSSLDRGINEQYF.

The V and J genes are TRBV9 and TRBJ1-2, with 9 bases aligning to TRBD1. V was pared by 4 bases and J by 8 bases, with 15 bases of the junction left unmatched. Per the germline V gene, CDR1 is SGDLS and CDR2 is YYNGEE. The CDR3 spans 16 residues. CDR3 in DNA: TGTGCCAGCAGCCCTGGGACAGGGTATCAGGCCCGAGGCTACACCTTC. This encodes CASSPGTGYQARGYTF.

The chain employs TRBV28 and TRBJ2-2; 7 nucleotides line up with TRBD2. Trimming cost V 2 bases and J 7 bases; bases outside gene matches: 4. There are 14 residues in the CDR3. Germline V lookup: CDR1 MDHEN, CDR2 SYDVKM. This chain's CDR3 is CASSLVREGGELFF. The CDR3 region has the DNA TGTGCCAGCAGTTTAGTCAGGGAGGGCGGGGAGCTGTTTTTT.

The count of this clone is one. The chain uses TRBV6-5 and TRBJ1-2, with a possible D match to TRBD1 (5 bases). The germline V and J ends were trimmed by 6 bases and 3 bases, with 14 bases remaining between them. Germline V gene data show CDR1 as MNHEY and CDR2 as SVGAGI. The CDR3 covers 14 residues. CDR3 in amino acids: CASSDPRVDYGYTF. The CDR3 bases are TGTGCCAGCAGCGACCCCAGGGTCGACTATGGCTACACCTTC.

The chain joins TRBV11-3 to TRBJ2-5; 10 positions match TRBD1. J lost 5 bases, V lost 5 bases, and 8 bases had no gene match. CDR1 is SGHNT and CDR2 is YENEEA in the germline V gene. The CDR3 spans 15 residues. The CDR3 loop reads CASSDDRGRWETQYF. The CDR3 DNA follows: TGTGCCAGCAGCGACGACAGGGGGCGCTGGGAGACCCAGTACTTC.

V usage is TRBV28 and J usage is TRBJ2-4; the match to TRBD2 covers 9 bases. The CDR3 contains 17 residues. Germline CDR1 reads MDHEN; CDR2 reads SYDVKM. V dropped 6 bases and J dropped 8; count of bases not matched to a gene: 17. In nucleotides, the CDR3 is TGTGCCAGCAGCCCGCGGGGAGTAGCGGGAGTTCAATACATTCAGTACTTC. Its protein is CASSPRGVAGVQYIQYF.

This rearrangement joins TRBV28 to TRBJ1-2; D unclear. CDR3 length equals 13 residues. The V end was cut by 4 bases, the J end by 6 bases, with 12 bases between. Germline assignment: CDR1 MDHEN and CDR2 SYDVKM. Here the CDR3 reads CASSSTRGDGYTF. DNA for the CDR3: TGTGCCAGCAGTTCCACCCGGGGAGATGGCTACACCTTC.

The chain links TRBV4-3 to TRBJ2-7; 10 bases map to TRBD1. The CDR3 extends over 16 amino acids. J lost 5 bases, V lost 0 bases, and 7 bases had no gene match. Germline lookup yields CDR1 LGHNA and CDR2 YSLEER. The CDR3, as DNA: TGCGCCAGCAGCCAAGAAGGTGGGGACAGGGGCAACGAGCAGTACTTC. As protein: CASSQEGGDRGNEQYF.

The chain joins TRBV29-1 to TRBJ2-7, with 7 bases lining up with TRBD2. Germline V gene sequence: CDR1 SQVTM, CDR2 ANQGSEA. The CDR3 sequence is 13 residues long. Trimming took 5 bases from V and 3 from J; bases not matched to a gene: 7. The CDR3 bases are TGCAGCGTTTGGGGGGGAGGGGTCTACGAGCAGTACTTC. Translated, it gives CSVWGGGVYEQYF.

The V call is TRBV28, the J call TRBJ2-1; D gene uncertain. Per germline, CDR1 MDHEN and CDR2 SYDVKM. V lost 5 bases to trimming and J lost 0 bases, with 11 bases between them. The CDR3 is 15 amino acids. The CDR3 protein is CASSPDIRSYNEQFF. The CDR3 coding sequence is TGTGCCAGCAGTCCTGACATCCGCTCCTACAATGAGCAGTTCTTC.

Concerning this clone: One end of the junction varies from germline; a read error may be responsible. The chain is built from TRBV7-7 and TRBJ2-7; the D gene is possibly TRBD1 (5 bases). The germline gives CDR1 SSHAT, CDR2 FNYEAQ (reference sequence). The CDR3 totals 12 residues. In DNA, the CDR3 is TGTGCTAGCAGCGACGACAGACACGAGCAGTACTTC. Its translation is CASSDDRHEQYF.

The rearrangement joins TRBV9 to TRBJ1-1, with 9 bases identical to TRBD1. This CDR3 has 15 residues. The germline V gene has CDR1 SGDLS and CDR2 YYNGEE. V shed 4 bases and J 4 bases; nucleotides not matched to a gene: 8. CDR3 protein: CASSPAGQGFTEAFF. CDR3 bases: TGTGCCAGCAGCCCAGCGGGACAGGGATTCACTGAAGCTTTCTTT.

V usage is TRBV6-1 and J usage is TRBJ2-5; 10 bases align to TRBD1. The CDR3 extends over 18 amino acids. CDR1 and CDR2 from the germline V gene are MNHNS and SASEGT. V gave up 4 bases and J gave up 7 bases; unmatched junction bases: 18. The CDR3 is CASSAQVLPGQGIGTQYF. In DNA form, the CDR3 reads TGTGCCAGCAGTGCCCAAGTTTTACCGGGACAGGGGATTGGGACCCAGTACTTC.

This chain uses TRBV9 with TRBJ2-1, with D unresolved. Trimming cost V 1 base and J 3 bases, with 17 bases left between them. Germline V gene lookup returns CDR1 SGDLS and CDR2 YYNGEE. CDR3 length: 17 amino acids. In DNA, the CDR3 is TGTGCCAGCAGCGTATCTTCCGCCTGGGCGAGCTACAATGAGCAGTTCTTC. This codes for CASSVSSAWASYNEQFF.

The chain employs TRBV7-3 and TRBJ2-7, with 8 bases fitting TRBD1. The CDR3 extends over 15 amino acids. Germline trimming cut 0 bases from V and 4 bases from J; bases unmatched to any gene: 5. The germline gives CDR1 SGHTA, CDR2 FQGTGA. The CDR3 here is CASSLTQGARYEQYF. In DNA, the CDR3 is TGTGCCAGCAGCTTAACGCAGGGGGCGCGGTACGAGCAGTACTTC.

The chain recombines TRBV19 with TRBJ2-7, with D perhaps matching TRBD1 (6 bases). Trimming cost V 5 bases and J 7 bases, with 18 bases left between them. The CDR3 runs 14 residues. Germline values: CDR1 LNHDA, CDR2 SQIVND (reference sequence). The CDR3 coding sequence is TGTGCCAGTAGTCCGGGACAAGCTACCGGGGAGCAGTACTTC. Protein sequence: CASSPGQATGEQYF.

This clone was observed once. The chain has TRBV2 and TRBJ2-5; 7 bases are a match to TRBD1. The CDR3 has 13 residues. The V segment lost 5 bases and the J segment 3 bases; nucleotides outside the gene matches: 3. Germline CDR1 reads SNHLY; CDR2 reads FYNNEI. Written as DNA, the CDR3 is TGTGCCAGCAGTCGGGACAGTAAAGAGACCCAGTACTTC. Encoded protein: CASSRDSKETQYF. Full variable domain (outside the CDR3, taken from reference TRBV2 and TRBJ2-5): EPEVTQTPSHQVTQMGQEVILRCVPISNHLYFYWYRQILGQKVEFLVSFYNNEISEKSEIFDDQFSVERPDGSNFTLKIRSTKLEDSAMYFCASSRDSKETQYFGPGTRLLVL.